This is a list of T cell receptor beta chains from one sample in a study of graft-versus-host responses after intestinal transplantation. Using immunoSEQ multiplex PCR, the repertoire was profiled, and TCRdb retains in-frame clones only, with some absent. In the table there are about 120,000 clones, 90% to 95% of which are singletons. For these TCRs, the target antigens are not known. Source: unstimulated CD8+ T cells sorted from spleen or lymph node cells, taken before intestinal transplant. The receptors here all came from a human donor who received an intestinal transplant. CDR3s include the opening cysteine and the closing phenylalanine or tryptophan. The D gene is left open where the match is weak. Rows give clone size only sometimes, using once, few, many, or a class for an expanded clone.

TRBD1,TRBV6-1,.,TRBJ1-2,CASSVIPGQSYGYTF,TGTGCCAGCAGTGTCATCCCGGGACAGTCTTATGGCTACACCTTC
.,TRBV6-5,.,TRBJ2-7,CASSIRSRAYEQYF,TGTGCCAGCAGCATCCGTTCTCGGGCCTACGAGCAGTACTTC
.,TRBV5-1,.,TRBJ2-7,CASSLRGASYEQYF,TGCGCCAGCAGCTTGAGGGGCGCGTCCTACGAGCAGTACTTC
.,TRBV9,.,TRBJ2-3,CASSGTQRGTDTQYF,TGTGCCAGCAGCGGTACTCAGCGAGGCACAGATACGCAGTATTTT
TRBD2,TRBV9,.,TRBJ2-5,CASSVASSGEQYF,TGTGCCAGCAGCGTAGCGTCTAGCGGAGAGCAGTACTTC
.,TRBV5-1,few,TRBJ2-3,CASSSNPTDGLSDTQYF,TGCGCCAGCAGCTCGAATCCCACCGACGGTCTCTCAGATACGCAGTATTTT
.,TRBV6-6,.,TRBJ2-7,CASSYSDYEQYF,TGTGCCAGCAGTTACTCGGACTACGAGCAGTACTTC
TRBD1,TRBV2,.,TRBJ2-7,CASSEGTGPYEQYF,TGTGCCAGCAGTGAAGGGACAGGGCCCTACGAGCAGTACTTC
.,TRBV6-1,once,TRBJ1-5,CASSDDSGSNQPQHF,TGTGCCAGCAGCGACGACTCAGGGAGCAATCAGCCCCAGCATTTT
.,TRBV6-5,.,TRBJ1-1,CASAELGRMNTEAFF,TGTGCCAGCGCGGAACTCGGACGGATGAACACTGAAGCTTTCTTT
TRBD1,TRBV7-9,.,TRBJ1-4,CASSHRPGTGHEKLFF,TGTGCCAGCAGCCACAGGCCCGGGACAGGCCACGAAAAACTGTTTTTT
.,TRBV30,.,TRBJ2-1,CAWSVDSSREQFF,TGTGCCTGGAGTGTGGACTCCTCGCGTGAGCAGTTCTTC
.,TRBV6-5,.,TRBJ1-5,CATDGWVAQPQHF,TGTGCCACCGACGGGTGGGTAGCACAGCCCCAGCATTTT
.,TRBV5-6,once,TRBJ1-1,CASSSSGLNTEAFF,TGTGCCAGCAGCTCCAGCGGTCTGAACACTGAAGCTTTCTTT
.,TRBV2,.,TRBJ2-7,CASSSSYEQYF,TGTGCCAGCAGCTCCTCCTACGAGCAGTACTTC
.,TRBV27,.,TRBJ2-7,CASRGGQYYEQYF,TGTGCCAGCAGGGGGGGACAGTACTACGAGCAGTACTTC
.,TRBV30,.,TRBJ2-1,CAWSALSSYNEQFF,TGTGCCTGGAGTGCTCTGAGCTCCTACAATGAGCAGTTCTTC
.,TRBV15,.,TRBJ2-7,CATSRDRLSYEQYF,TGTGCCACCAGCAGAGATAGACTTTCCTACGAGCAGTACTTC
.,TRBV5-6,.,TRBJ2-7,CASSHGTGAGEQYF,TGTGCCAGCAGCCACGGGACGGGGGCAGGCGAGCAGTACTTC
.,TRBV7-8,.,TRBJ2-1,CASSLGGGGRSSYNEQFF,TGTGCCAGCAGCTTAGGGGGGGGCGGGCGGAGCTCCTACAATGAGCAGTTCTTC
TRBD2,TRBV4-1,.,TRBJ2-7,CASSPLAGGSYEQYF,TGCGCCAGCAGCCCACTAGCGGGAGGGAGTTACGAGCAGTACTTC
TRBD2,TRBV9,.,TRBJ2-3,CASSEPHRKPGLAGITSTDTQYF,TGTGCCAGCAGCGAGCCCCACCGCAAACCGGGACTAGCGGGGATTACCTCCACAGATACGCAGTATTTT